A selection of T cell receptor beta chains follows, all from one sample in a study of T-cell memory formation after mild COVID-19. TCRdb called the 5' RACE reads again in MiXCR, with one record for every CDR3 protein. The data contain 250,000 or so distinct CDR3 sequences, roughly 18% of them singletons. The sample consisted of PBMCs or a T cell subset sorted from them (not recorded which). All receptors come from a man aged 18 to 30 who had mild COVID-19 (a few samples of this study predate the infection). Cell type and time point are not known. The CDR3 runs from the conserved cysteine through the conserved F or W. Fields, in order: J gene, D gene, V gene, clone size, CDR3 protein, CDR3 DNA. The D gene is left open where the match is weak. Not every row has a clone size; where given, it reads once, few, many or a size class.

J gene: TRBJ1-1; D gene: NA; V gene: TRBV9; clone size: NA; CDR3 protein: CASSVGGRYNTEAFF; CDR3 DNA: TGTGCCAGCAGCGTCGGCGGGAGGTACAACACTGAAGCTTTCTTT
J gene: TRBJ2-1; D gene: TRBD2; V gene: TRBV7-2; clone size: NA; CDR3 protein: CASSPSGGGDINEQFF; CDR3 DNA: TGTGCCAGCAGCCCTAGTGGCGGGGGGGATATCAATGAGCAGTTCTTC
J gene: TRBJ2-5; D gene: NA; V gene: TRBV28; clone size: NA; CDR3 protein: CASSRVDQETQYF; CDR3 DNA: TGTGCCAGCAGCCGGGTGGACCAAGAGACCCAGTACTTC
J gene: TRBJ2-3; D gene: NA; V gene: TRBV7-2; clone size: few; CDR3 protein: CASSLPGSTDTQYF; CDR3 DNA: TGTGCCAGCAGCTTGCCAGGCAGCACAGATACGCAGTATTTT
J gene: TRBJ1-1; D gene: NA; V gene: TRBV5-1; clone size: NA; CDR3 protein: CASSFQGAGTEAFF; CDR3 DNA: TGCGCCAGCAGCTTTCAGGGTGCAGGGACTGAAGCTTTCTTT
J gene: TRBJ2-7; D gene: TRBD1; V gene: TRBV24-1; clone size: many; CDR3 protein: CATSSRGRPYEQYF; CDR3 DNA: TGTGCCACCAGTTCCAGGGGGCGGCCCTACGAGCAGTACTTC
J gene: TRBJ1-2; D gene: NA; V gene: TRBV24-1; clone size: few; CDR3 protein: CATSASQGFHGYTF; CDR3 DNA: TGTGCCACCAGTGCGTCTCAGGGTTTTCATGGCTACACCTTC
J gene: TRBJ1-5; D gene: TRBD1; V gene: TRBV12-3/TRBV12-4; clone size: few; CDR3 protein: CASSYRGHQPQHF; CDR3 DNA: TGTGCCAGCAGTTACAGGGGGCATCAGCCCCAGCATTTT
J gene: TRBJ1-2; D gene: NA; V gene: TRBV7-6; clone size: few; CDR3 protein: CASSQLRDNYGYTF; CDR3 DNA: TGTGCCAGCAGCCAACTGAGAGATAACTATGGCTACACCTTC
J gene: TRBJ2-3; D gene: NA; V gene: TRBV10-2; clone size: NA; CDR3 protein: CASRLKAWGTDTQYF; CDR3 DNA: TGCGCCAGCAGACTTAAAGCCTGGGGGACAGATACGCAGTATTTT
J gene: TRBJ1-3; D gene: TRBD1; V gene: TRBV10-2; clone size: NA; CDR3 protein: CASSKGQASGNTIYF; CDR3 DNA: TGCGCCAGCAGTAAAGGACAGGCCTCTGGAAACACCATATATTTT
J gene: TRBJ1-6; D gene: TRBD1; V gene: TRBV20-1; clone size: many; CDR3 protein: CSARTGGSGNSPLHF; CDR3 DNA: TGCAGTGCTAGGACAGGGGGCAGCGGGAATTCACCCCTCCACTTT
J gene: TRBJ1-1; D gene: NA; V gene: TRBV5-6; clone size: few; CDR3 protein: CASNNPWAGRDTEAFF; CDR3 DNA: TGTGCCAGCAACAATCCTTGGGCCGGGCGGGACACTGAAGCTTTCTTT
J gene: TRBJ1-6; D gene: NA; V gene: TRBV27; clone size: few; CDR3 protein: CASSHTQDSPLHF; CDR3 DNA: TGTGCCAGCAGTCACACACAGGATTCACCCCTCCACTTT
J gene: TRBJ1-6; D gene: NA; V gene: TRBV3-1; clone size: once; CDR3 protein: CASSQDERTHHF; CDR3 DNA: TGTGCCAGCAGCCAAGATGAGCGGACCCATCACTTT
J gene: TRBJ2-3; D gene: TRBD2; V gene: TRBV7-3; clone size: few; CDR3 protein: CASSLVGGTTDTQYF; CDR3 DNA: TGTGCCAGCAGCCTAGTGGGGGGGACCACAGATACGCAGTATTTT
J gene: TRBJ2-2; D gene: TRBD1; V gene: TRBV12-5; clone size: NA; CDR3 protein: CASGFVVDRGSNTGELFF; CDR3 DNA: TGTGCTAGTGGTTTTGTAGTGGACAGGGGATCAAACACCGGGGAGCTGTTTTTT
J gene: TRBJ2-5; D gene: NA; V gene: TRBV12-3/TRBV12-4; clone size: few; CDR3 protein: CASSPGEGGETQYF; CDR3 DNA: TGTGCCAGCAGCCCGGGAGAGGGGGGAGAGACCCAGTACTTC
J gene: TRBJ2-3; D gene: NA; V gene: TRBV4-1; clone size: many; CDR3 protein: CASSQVPDTQYF; CDR3 DNA: TGCGCCAGCAGCCAAGTTCCAGATACGCAGTATTTT
J gene: TRBJ2-3; D gene: TRBD1; V gene: TRBV6-2/TRBV6-3; clone size: few; CDR3 protein: CASSYFRGPADTQYF; CDR3 DNA: TGTGCCAGCAGTTACTTCAGGGGGCCAGCAGATACGCAGTATTTT
J gene: TRBJ1-1; D gene: NA; V gene: TRBV5-1; clone size: NA; CDR3 protein: CASSLSSGGDEAFF; CDR3 DNA: TGCGCCAGCAGCTTGTCATCGGGGGGCGATGAAGCTTTCTTT
J gene: TRBJ1-5; D gene: TRBD1; V gene: TRBV6-5; clone size: NA; CDR3 protein: CASSWDRSDQPQHF; CDR3 DNA: TGTGCCAGCAGTTGGGACAGATCTGATCAGCCCCAGCATTTT
J gene: TRBJ1-6; D gene: TRBD1; V gene: TRBV4-2; clone size: few; CDR3 protein: CASSQETGSNSPLHF; CDR3 DNA: TGTGCCAGCAGCCAGGAGACAGGGAGTAACTCACCCCTCCACTTT
J gene: TRBJ2-1; D gene: TRBD2; V gene: TRBV5-1; clone size: few; CDR3 protein: CASSLAASGGVNEQFF; CDR3 DNA: TGCGCCAGCAGCTTGGCGGCTAGCGGGGGTGTCAATGAGCAGTTCTTC
J gene: TRBJ1-3; D gene: TRBD1; V gene: TRBV9; clone size: NA; CDR3 protein: CASSGQGGNTIYF; CDR3 DNA: TGTGCCAGCAGCGGACAGGGCGGAAACACCATATATTTT
J gene: TRBJ2-4; D gene: TRBD1; V gene: TRBV7-2; clone size: NA; CDR3 protein: CASSWGTGGDIQYF; CDR3 DNA: TGTGCCAGCAGCTGGGGGACAGGAGGGGACATTCAGTACTTC
J gene: TRBJ2-3; D gene: NA; V gene: TRBV4-2; clone size: many; CDR3 protein: CASSQDRDTQYF; CDR3 DNA: TGTGCCAGCAGCCAAGACAGAGATACGCAGTATTTT
J gene: TRBJ1-1; D gene: NA; V gene: TRBV12-3/TRBV12-4; clone size: NA; CDR3 protein: CASSGGLGTEAFF; CDR3 DNA: TGTGCCAGCAGTGGCGGGTTGGGCACTGAAGCTTTCTTT
J gene: TRBJ2-6; D gene: NA; V gene: TRBV11-2; clone size: NA; CDR3 protein: CASSSPGAGANVLTF; CDR3 DNA: TGTGCCAGCAGCTCTCCAGGGGCTGGGGCCAACGTCCTGACTTTC
J gene: TRBJ2-7; D gene: TRBD1; V gene: TRBV29-1; clone size: NA; CDR3 protein: CSVGAGTGGQYEQYF; CDR3 DNA: TGCAGCGTGGGGGCCGGGACAGGGGGTCAGTACGAGCAGTACTTC
J gene: TRBJ2-2; D gene: TRBD2; V gene: TRBV11-3; clone size: NA; CDR3 protein: CASSFGLAGGNTGELFF; CDR3 DNA: TGTGCCAGCAGCTTTGGACTAGCGGGGGGGAACACCGGGGAGCTGTTTTTT
J gene: TRBJ1-2; D gene: NA; V gene: TRBV3-1; clone size: NA; CDR3 protein: CASSQPETSGYTF; CDR3 DNA: TGTGCCAGCAGCCAACCAGAGACGTCTGGCTACACCTTC
J gene: TRBJ1-2; D gene: NA; V gene: TRBV15; clone size: few; CDR3 protein: CATSRPGRGGYTF; CDR3 DNA: TGTGCCACCAGCAGACCCGGACGGGGAGGCTACACCTTC
J gene: TRBJ1-5; D gene: NA; V gene: TRBV7-9; clone size: NA; CDR3 protein: CASSLDVVGNQPQHF; CDR3 DNA: TGTGCCAGCAGCTTAGATGTCGTCGGCAATCAGCCCCAGCATTTT
J gene: TRBJ2-3; D gene: NA; V gene: TRBV29-1; clone size: many; CDR3 protein: CSVDRPGGLTDTQYF; CDR3 DNA: TGCAGCGTTGACAGGCCGGGGGGCCTGACAGATACGCAGTATTTT
J gene: TRBJ1-1; D gene: NA; V gene: TRBV29-1; clone size: many; CDR3 protein: CSVEGRGLMNTEAFF; CDR3 DNA: TGCAGCGTTGAGGGCAGGGGATTAATGAACACTGAAGCTTTCTTT
J gene: TRBJ2-1; D gene: NA; V gene: TRBV10-1; clone size: NA; CDR3 protein: CASSRPVDNEQFF; CDR3 DNA: TGCGCCAGCTCGCGGCCCGTGGACAATGAGCAGTTCTTC
J gene: TRBJ2-7; D gene: NA; V gene: TRBV12-3/TRBV12-4; clone size: NA; CDR3 protein: CASSGQREQYF; CDR3 DNA: TGTGCCAGCAGTGGACAGAGAGAGCAGTACTTC
J gene: TRBJ2-1; D gene: TRBD2; V gene: TRBV6-2/TRBV6-3; clone size: many; CDR3 protein: CASTLSGGGRGQFF; CDR3 DNA: TGTGCCAGCACCCTCTCAGGCGGGGGGCGAGGGCAGTTCTTC
J gene: TRBJ1-1; D gene: TRBD1; V gene: TRBV7-2; clone size: NA; CDR3 protein: CASSLPPPGGITEAFF; CDR3 DNA: TGTGCCAGCAGCTTACCCCCGCCAGGGGGAATCACTGAAGCTTTCTTT
J gene: TRBJ2-3; D gene: NA; V gene: TRBV12-3/TRBV12-4; clone size: NA; CDR3 protein: CASSLGEHTDTQYF; CDR3 DNA: TGTGCCAGCAGTTTAGGAGAGCACACAGATACGCAGTATTTT